The 22 T cell receptor beta chains below were found in one sample sequenced in a study of CD8+CD57+ T cells in acquired aplastic anemia. Genomic DNA served as template for TCR beta VDJ and CDR3 profiling. One entry per CDR3 protein, called by TCRdb with MiXCR from the reads. This repertoire shows a few hundred thousand distinct CDR3 sequences, around 32% found once; its top ten account for under 0.95%. Patients picked for sequencing had shown CD8+CD57+ cell expansion detected by flow cytometry. The sequenced sample was sorted CD4+, CD8+, or CD8+CD57+ T cells (not recorded which) from PBMCs. The receptors originated from a human donor with aplastic anemia.

This clonotype was observed once. No conserved phenylalanine or tryptophan ends this CDR3, so it is likely a read error. It is unclear where the CDR3 begins or ends on the DNA, so no DNA is shown, and the CDR3 is as TCRdb lists it. This chain links TRBV20-1 with TRBJ1-1. Germline values: CDR1 DFQATT, CDR2 SNEGSKA (reference sequence). The CDR3 sequence runs 8 residues, both termini included. The CDR3 is CSARAENY.

This clonotype was counted ten times or more. The chain combines TRBV15 with TRBJ1-6; 7 nucleotides match TRBD1. Trimming at V came to 3 bases and at J to 9 bases, leaving 8 bases not matched to a gene. The CDR3 length is 15 residues. From germline, CDR1 is LNHNV and CDR2 YYDKDF (reference sequence). CDR3 region: CATSSWSGGGSPLHF. The DNA of the CDR3 is TGTGCCACCAGCAGCTGGTCAGGGGGGGGTTCACCCCTCCACTTT.

This clonotype was counted at least ten times. The chain carries TRBV19 and TRBJ2-5; 7 bases are shared with TRBD2. Unmatched junction bases numbered 15, after V lost 6 bases and J lost 5 bases. The CDR3 consists of 16 residues. From germline, CDR1 is LNHDA and CDR2 SQIVND (reference sequence). In DNA, the CDR3 is TGTGCCAGTAGGACGGTTGCGGGAGCCACGGGGGAGACCCAGTACTTC. Translation: CASRTVAGATGETQYF.

Note on this clonotype: With a much larger clone just one base away, this may be a read error. DNA of the CDR3: TGTGCCAGCAGCTTAGCGTTAGGGAGGCAGGGGGCTGACGGGCAGTACTTC. Amino acids: CASSLALGRQGADGQYF. J is TRBJ2-7 and V is TRBV13; 8 bases align to TRBD1. The CDR3 is 17 residues long. CDR1 is PRHDT and CDR2 is FYEKMQ in the germline V gene (reference sequence). The V segment lost 1 base and the J segment 9 bases; nucleotides outside the gene matches: 17.

This clonotype was observed many times. V usage is TRBV20-1 and J usage is TRBJ2-7; tentatively, D is TRBD2 (5 bases). The CDR3 covers 12 residues. Trimming removed 5 bases from V and 3 bases from J, with 11 bases in between. CDR1 DFQATT and CDR2 SNEGSKA come from the germline V gene (reference sequence). CDR3 bases: TGCAGTGCTCCCCGTGAGGGCTACGAGCAGTACTTC. Translation gives CSAPREGYEQYF.

The CDR3: CASHRGGAGYEQYF. CDR3 DNA sequence: TGCGCCAGCCATAGAGGGGGGGCGGGTTACGAGCAGTACTTC. The rearrangement joins TRBV10-2 to TRBJ2-7; D is possibly TRBD2 (7 bases). Germline V gene data show CDR1 as WSHSY and CDR2 as SAAADI. The CDR3 has 14 amino acids. V was shortened by 8 bases and J by 4 bases, with 18 bases between the two germline ends.

The gene calls are TRBV6-1 and TRBJ2-7; D might be TRBD1 (6 bases). The CDR3 extends over 14 amino acids. In germline, CDR1 is MNHNS, CDR2 SASEGT. V lost 7 bases to trimming and J lost 3 bases, with 16 bases between them. The CDR3 here is CASKGVARNYEQYF. The CDR3 DNA sequence: TGTGCCAGCAAGGGGGTAGCGCGAAACTACGAGCAGTACTTC.

This clonotype has a count of ten or more. The genes are TRBV12-3 or TRBV12-4 and TRBJ1-5, with TRBD1 as a possible D gene (5 bases). The V end was cut by 10 bases, the J end by 3 bases, with 13 bases between. The CDR3 is 13 amino acids. CDR3 residues: CATATVLNQPQHF. For the CDR3, the DNA is TGTGCCACGGCGACAGTTCTCAATCAGCCCCAGCATTTT.

This clonotype was found a few times. The V call is TRBV7-3, the J call TRBJ2-2; D unclear. The V gene lost 3 bases and the J gene lost 2 bases, with 10 bases spanning the gap. This CDR3 comprises 15 residues. Germline V gene lookup returns CDR1 SGHTA and CDR2 FQGTGA. The CDR3 spells CASSFTEDNTGELFF. In nucleotides, the CDR3 is TGTGCCAGCAGCTTTACCGAGGATAACACCGGGGAGCTGTTTTTT.

This clonotype was observed a few times. The chain recombines TRBV19 with TRBJ1-1; D remains unclear. Trimming left V 2 bases short and J 1 base short, with 14 bases between. The CDR3 is 16 amino acids. Germline V gene lookup returns CDR1 LNHDA and CDR2 SQIVND (reference sequence). The CDR3 DNA reads as TGTGCCAGTAGTATATTTAGTAGCAGGCCGAACACTGAAGCTTTCTTT. Its translation: CASSIFSSRPNTEAFF.

The rearrangement joins TRBV28 to TRBJ2-7; TRBD1 or TRBD2 may be the D gene (8 bases each). Looked up from germline, CDR1 is MDHEN and CDR2 is SYDVKM. V lost 7 bases and J 3 bases, leaving 19 bases between the germline ends. The CDR3 has 15 amino acids. CDR3 residues: CASTGGAGGVYEQYF. CDR3 sequence (DNA): TGTGCCAGCACCGGGGGGGCAGGGGGCGTCTACGAGCAGTACTTC.

This CDR3 reads CASSSRVLNEKLFF. In nucleotides, the CDR3 is TGTGCCAGCAGCAGCAGGGTCCTTAATGAAAAACTGTTTTTT. J is TRBJ1-4 and V is TRBV13; TRBD1 is a possible D gene (5 bases). The CDR3 has 14 amino acids. V was cut by 5 bases and J by 4 bases, with 11 bases left in between. CDR1 is PRHDT, CDR2 FYEKMQ, per germline (reference sequence).

This clonotype appeared a few times. The rearrangement links TRBV6-5 to TRBJ1-1; 10 bases agree with TRBD1. V gave up 2 bases and J gave up 7 bases; unmatched junction bases: 4. Germline CDR1 and CDR2: MNHEY and SVGAGI. The CDR3 consists of 14 residues. CDR3 protein: CASSYMGQGNEAFF. In nucleotides, the CDR3 is TGTGCCAGCAGTTACATGGGACAGGGGAATGAAGCTTTCTTT.

CDR3 nucleotides: TGTGCCACCAGCAGAGATAACAGGGGCGGCTACGAGCAGTACTTC. Amino acids: CATSRDNRGGYEQYF. This chain joins TRBV15 and TRBJ2-7; 7 bases align to TRBD1. The CDR3 covers 15 residues. The germline gives CDR1 LNHNV, CDR2 YYDKDF (reference sequence). The trim removed 0 bases at V and 3 bases at J, leaving 5 bases unmatched.

This clonotype has at least ten counts. The chain employs TRBV25-1 and TRBJ2-2; maybe TRBD1 (6 bases). This CDR3 has 12 residues. Trimming took 5 bases from V and 5 from J, leaving 6 bases between them. CDR1 MGHDK and CDR2 SYGVNS come from the germline V gene. In DNA form, the CDR3 reads TGTGCCAGCAGTAGGGGGACCGGGGAGCTGTTTTTT. Translation: CASSRGTGELFF.

This clonotype was counted a few times. The CDR3 DNA reads TGTGCCATAAACCGGGGCCCAGGAGTACCATATGGCTACACCTTC. It encodes CAINRGPGVPYGYTF. The rearrangement joins TRBV10-3 to TRBJ1-2; D is possibly TRBD1 (5 bases). This CDR3 contains 15 residues. Trimming took 9 bases from V and 5 from J, leaving 22 bases between them. From germline, CDR1 is ENHRY and CDR2 SYGVKD.

In this sample, this clonotype turned up many times. The chain joins TRBV20-1 to TRBJ2-7; D uncertain. CDR3 length: 13 residues. Trimming took 3 bases from V and 0 from J, leaving 9 bases between them. The V gene's germline CDR1 is DFQATT and CDR2 SNEGSKA (reference sequence). The CDR3: CSARNPSSYEQYF. CDR3 coding DNA: TGCAGTGCTAGGAACCCGAGCTCCTACGAGCAGTACTTC.

This clonotype was counted at least ten times. This rearrangement joins TRBV19 to TRBJ1-5; no definite D call. Trimming shortened V by 4 bases and J by 7 bases, and 17 bases separated the two germline ends. The CDR3 loop spans 15 amino acids. CDR1 and CDR2 (germline): LNHDA, SQIVND (reference sequence). CDR3 nucleotides: TGTGCCAGTAGTAACGGTTTGAGTTTGGGGCAGCCCCAGCATTTT. It is translated as CASSNGLSLGQPQHF. The complete variable domain, with remaining parts taken from reference TRBV19 and TRBJ1-5, reads DGGITQSPKYLFRKEGQNVTLSCEQNLNHDAMYWYRQDPGQGLRLIYYSQIVNDFQKGDIAEGYSVSREKKESFPLTVTSAQKNPTAFYLCASSNGLSLGQPQHFGDGTRLSIL.

J is TRBJ1-5 and V is TRBV24-1; no clear D gene. Between the trimmed V and J ends, which lost 3 bases and 1 base, there was a span of 12 bases. Per germline, CDR1 KGHDR and CDR2 SFDVKD. The CDR3 length is 16 residues. The CDR3: CATSDAMGSSNQPQHF. As DNA, the CDR3 is TGTGCCACCAGTGATGCCATGGGCTCAAGCAATCAGCCCCAGCATTTT.

As concerns this clonotype: A much more abundant neighbour one base away suggests this may be a read error. The rearrangement links TRBV7-8 to TRBJ1-3, with unresolved D. This CDR3 has 14 amino acids. Germline lookup yields CDR1 SGHVS and CDR2 FQNEAQ. The CDR3, as DNA: TGTGCCAGCAGCTTTTCAGACTCTAGAAACACCATATATTTT. It codes for CASSFSDSRNTIYF.

The chain couples TRBV10-3 to TRBJ2-5; D uncertain. This CDR3 spans 14 amino acids. V was cut by 6 bases and J by 9 bases, with 20 bases left in between. Germline CDR1 is ENHRY and CDR2 is SYGVKD. The CDR3 spells CAISSDPRNQPQYF. DNA of the CDR3: TGTGCCATCAGCTCGGATCCGCGGAATCAGCCCCAGTACTTC.

This clonotype was picked up a small number of times. One end of the junction is discordant with germline, which a read error may explain. The rearrangement links TRBV10-3 to TRBJ2-7; 7 positions match TRBD2. This CDR3 spans 15 amino acids. The germline CDR1 and CDR2 sequences are ENHRY and SYGVKD. The CDR3 nucleotides read TGTGCCAGCAGTTATAACACGGGAGGACGGGACGAGCAGTACTTC. Translated, it gives CASSYNTGGRDEQYF.